This entry lists 7 T cell receptor beta chains sequenced from one sample in a study of beta chain features in type 1 diabetes (dated by TCRdb to 2016 to 2018). The receptor library was made with the immunoSEQ multiplex PCR assay. All of the isolated RNA was reverse transcribed with the High Capacity cDNA Reverse Transcription Kit, so expressed TCRB transcripts were sequenced. Imported from immuneACCESS, the table was reduced by TCRdb to in-frame sequences with V and J called. These copies leave out some clones; in studies compared against another copy, an unresolved V gene accounts for under half, and the cause of the remainder is not known. A total of hundreds of thousands of clones appear in this sample, over 10% of them only once. Approximately 0.045% of the sample is held by the ten biggest clonotypes. Sample: naive CD4+ T cells from blood. What the cell subset or site label conveys for this sample: true naive CD4+ T cells. These receptors were taken from a woman between 18 and 29 years old in good health.

This clone has more than one count but fewer than ten. This chain joins TRBV7-9 and TRBJ1-1; no clear D. Germline CDR1 SEHNR, CDR2 FQNEAQ (reference sequence). The CDR3 is 12 amino acids. Trimming removed 3 bases at V and 5 bases at J, with 7 bases between. The CDR3 coding sequence is TGTGCCAGCAGCTTTAGTAGGACTGAAGCTTTCTTT. Its protein product is CASSFSRTEAFF.

The sample holds a few counts of this clone. V and J are TRBV2 and TRBJ2-5; D uncertain. Trimming stripped 9 bases from V and 5 bases from J, with 10 bases between. The CDR3 has 11 amino acids. Germline CDR1 reads SNHLY; CDR2 reads FYNNEI. The CDR3: CASNLRETQYF. In DNA form, the CDR3 reads TGTGCCAGTAATCTCCGGGAGACCCAGTACTTC.

The chain combines TRBV23-1 with TRBJ1-2, with D tentatively TRBD1 (6 bases). TRBV23-1 is reported as an ORF; its role is uncertain. This CDR3 has 15 residues. Trimming removed 4 bases at V and 8 bases at J, with 20 bases between. CDR3 loop: CASSPPPTGEEGYTF. The DNA for the CDR3 is TGCGCCAGCAGTCCGCCCCCGACAGGAGAGGAGGGCTACACCTTC.

The chain uses TRBV28 and TRBJ1-1; 10 positions agree with TRBD1. J lost 11 bases, V lost 8 bases, and 11 bases had no gene match. Germline assignment: CDR1 MDHEN and CDR2 SYDVKM. CDR3 size: 13 residues. DNA for the CDR3: TGTGCCAGCTGGTCCCGGGACAGGGGATGGGCTTTCTTT. It codes for CASWSRDRGWAFF.

This clone occurred a few times. The chain has TRBV5-5 and TRBJ2-7; D gene ambiguous. Trimming stripped 1 base from V and 3 bases from J, with 17 bases between. Germline CDR1 and CDR2: SGHKS and YYEKEE (reference sequence). The length of the CDR3 is 16 residues. CDR3 sequence: CASSLSETRSVYEQYF. As DNA, the CDR3 is TGTGCCAGCAGCTTGAGTGAGACCAGAAGTGTCTACGAGCAGTACTTC.

This clone has only a few counts. J is TRBJ2-3 and V is TRBV7-3; 9 bases map to TRBD2. From germline, CDR1 is SGHTA and CDR2 FQGTGA. This CDR3 has 15 amino acids. The trim removed 1 base at V and 7 bases at J, leaving 6 bases unmatched. In DNA form, the CDR3 reads TGTGCCAGCAGCTTAAAGGCGGGAGGGGCCAATACGCAGTATTTT. The encoded protein is CASSLKAGGANTQYF.

The chain links TRBV7-3 to TRBJ2-1; 11 bases align to TRBD2. V shed 3 bases, J shed 8 bases, and the junction held 6 bases outside the gene matches. Germline-derived CDR1 and CDR2 are SGHTA and FQGTGA. The CDR3 consists of 15 residues. The CDR3 sequence is CASSFLTSGRYEQFF. The CDR3 nucleotides read TGTGCCAGCAGCTTTCTCACTAGCGGGAGATATGAGCAGTTCTTC.